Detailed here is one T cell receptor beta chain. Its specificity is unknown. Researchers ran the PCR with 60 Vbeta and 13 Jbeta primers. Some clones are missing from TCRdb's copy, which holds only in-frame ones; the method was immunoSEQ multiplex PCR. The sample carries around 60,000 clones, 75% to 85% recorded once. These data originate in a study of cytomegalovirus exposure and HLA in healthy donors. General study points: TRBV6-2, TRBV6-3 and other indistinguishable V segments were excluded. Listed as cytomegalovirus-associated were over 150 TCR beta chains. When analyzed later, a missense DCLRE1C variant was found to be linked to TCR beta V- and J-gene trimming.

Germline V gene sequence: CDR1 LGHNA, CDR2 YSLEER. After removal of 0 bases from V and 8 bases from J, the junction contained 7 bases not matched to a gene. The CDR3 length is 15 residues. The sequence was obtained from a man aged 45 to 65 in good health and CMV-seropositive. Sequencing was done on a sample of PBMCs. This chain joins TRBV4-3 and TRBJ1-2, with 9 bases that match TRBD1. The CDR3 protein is CASSQDPGQGRGYTF. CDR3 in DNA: TGCGCCAGCAGCCAAGATCCTGGACAGGGGCGAGGCTACACCTTC.